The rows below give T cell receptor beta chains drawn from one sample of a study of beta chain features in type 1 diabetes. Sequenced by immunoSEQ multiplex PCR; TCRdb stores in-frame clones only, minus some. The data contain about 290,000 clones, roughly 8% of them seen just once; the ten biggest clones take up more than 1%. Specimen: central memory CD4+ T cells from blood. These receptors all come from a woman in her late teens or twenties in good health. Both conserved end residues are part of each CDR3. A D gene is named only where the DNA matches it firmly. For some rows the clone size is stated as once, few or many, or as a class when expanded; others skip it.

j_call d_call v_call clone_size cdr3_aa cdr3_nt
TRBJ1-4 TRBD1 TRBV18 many CASSPLQGDEKLFF TGTGCCAGCTCACCATTACAGGGGGATGAAAAACTGTTTTTT
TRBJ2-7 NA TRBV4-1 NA CASSQGGSVSYEQYF TGCGCCAGCAGCCAAGGAGGGAGTGTTAGCTACGAGCAGTACTTC
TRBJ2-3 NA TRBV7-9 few CASSPTSSSDTQYF TGTGCCAGCAGCCCGACCTCGTCCTCAGATACGCAGTATTTT
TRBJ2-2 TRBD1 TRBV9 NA CASDPGQGVGGELFF TGTGCCAGCGATCCGGGACAGGGGGTTGGCGGGGAGCTGTTTTTT
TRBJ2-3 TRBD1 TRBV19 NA CASSITGDTDTQYF TGTGCCAGTAGTATCACAGGGGACACAGATACGCAGTATTTT
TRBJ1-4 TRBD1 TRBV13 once CASSRGQVVHEKLFF TGTGCCAGCAGCCGCGGACAGGTGGTCCATGAAAAACTGTTTTTT
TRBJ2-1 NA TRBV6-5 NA CASTRTPGREQFF TGTGCCAGCACGCGGACCCCCGGACGTGAGCAGTTCTTC
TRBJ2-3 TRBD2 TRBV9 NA CASSGRSGASTDTQYF TGTGCCAGCAGCGGACGAAGCGGGGCCAGCACAGATACGCAGTATTTT
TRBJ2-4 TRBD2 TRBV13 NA CASSFGGRSIQYF TGTGCCAGCAGCTTCGGCGGGAGGAGCATTCAGTACTTC
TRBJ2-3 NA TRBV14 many CASSHSGTDTQYF TGTGCCAGCAGCCACTCCGGCACAGATACGCAGTATTTT
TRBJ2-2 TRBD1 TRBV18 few CASSPSRGTAGELFF TGTGCCAGCTCACCCTCCAGGGGGACCGCCGGGGAGCTGTTTTTT
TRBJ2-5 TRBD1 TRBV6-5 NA CASSYPGTGGAETQYF TGTGCCAGCAGTTACCCAGGGACAGGGGGCGCGGAGACCCAGTACTTC
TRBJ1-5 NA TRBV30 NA CAWGLGDMQPQHF TGTGCCTGGGGCCTTGGGGACATGCAGCCCCAGCATTTT
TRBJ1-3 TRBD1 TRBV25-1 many CASSDRVGSGNTIYF TGTGCCAGCTCAGACAGGGTCGGATCTGGAAACACCATATATTTT
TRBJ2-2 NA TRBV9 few CASSVGQGSTGELFF TGTGCCAGCAGCGTAGGGCAGGGGAGTACCGGGGAGCTGTTTTTT
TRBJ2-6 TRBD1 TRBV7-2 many CASSPGGSGANVLTF TGTGCCAGCAGCCCAGGGGGCTCTGGGGCCAACGTCCTGACTTTC
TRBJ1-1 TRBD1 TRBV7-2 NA CASRRQGTEAFF TGTGCCAGCAGGAGACAGGGTACTGAAGCTTTCTTT
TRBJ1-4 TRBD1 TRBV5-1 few CASSLVGGGSEKLFF TGCGCCAGCAGCTTGGTAGGAGGGGGCAGTGAAAAACTGTTTTTT
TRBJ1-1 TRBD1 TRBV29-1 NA CSVEDAGGEMNTEAFF TGCAGCGTTGAAGATGCAGGGGGCGAGATGAACACTGAAGCTTTCTTT
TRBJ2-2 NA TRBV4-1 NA CASSQFNRELFF TGCGCCAGCAGCCAATTTAACCGGGAGCTGTTTTTT
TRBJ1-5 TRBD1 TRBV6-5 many CASSYSTGGYQPQHF TGTGCCAGCAGTTACTCGACAGGGGGTTATCAGCCCCAGCATTTT
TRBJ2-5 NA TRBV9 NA CASSVGGDQETQYF TGTGCCAGCAGCGTAGGGGGTGACCAAGAGACCCAGTACTTC
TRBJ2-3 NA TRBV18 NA CASSTGPAGTDTQYF TGTGCCAGCTCTACAGGGCCCGCGGGCACAGATACGCAGTATTTT
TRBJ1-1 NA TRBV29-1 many CSVEDQGNTEAFF TGCAGCGTTGAAGATCAGGGGAACACTGAAGCTTTCTTT
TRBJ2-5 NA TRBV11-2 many CASGRGGFGETQYF TGTGCCAGCGGACGAGGGGGTTTTGGAGAGACCCAGTACTTC
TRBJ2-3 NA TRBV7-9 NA CASSLVGDTQYF TGTGCCAGCAGCCTAGTAGGAGATACGCAGTATTTT
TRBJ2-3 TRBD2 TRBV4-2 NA CASSPRTSGTDTQYF TGTGCCAGCAGCCCCCGGACTAGCGGCACAGATACGCAGTATTTT
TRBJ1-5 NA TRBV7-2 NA CASSSLGGNQPQHF TGTGCCAGCAGCTCCCTGGGGGGCAATCAGCCCCAGCATTTT
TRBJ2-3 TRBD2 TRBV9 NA CASSARAGSTDTQYF TGTGCCAGCAGCGCCCGAGCGGGAAGCACAGATACGCAGTATTTT
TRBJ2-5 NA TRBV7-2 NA CASSPFGGGQETQYF TGTGCCAGCAGCCCGTTTGGTGGGGGACAAGAGACCCAGTACTTC
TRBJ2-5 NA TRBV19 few CASSIWGQETQYF TGTGCCAGTAGTATCTGGGGACAAGAGACCCAGTACTTC
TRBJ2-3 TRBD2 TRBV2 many CASSFIAGRDADTQYF TGTGCCAGCAGTTTTATAGCGGGGAGGGACGCAGATACGCAGTATTTT
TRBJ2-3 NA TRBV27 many CASTRGHTDTQYF TGTGCCAGCACAAGGGGACACACAGATACGCAGTATTTT
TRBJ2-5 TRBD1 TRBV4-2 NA CATSGTGFGTQYF TGTGCCACCTCCGGGACAGGGTTTGGGACCCAGTACTTC
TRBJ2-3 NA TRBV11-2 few CASSPQRSADTQYF TGTGCCAGCAGCCCGCAGAGGTCCGCAGATACGCAGTATTTT
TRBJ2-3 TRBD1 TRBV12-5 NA CASGFRRQGAITDTQYF TGTGCTAGTGGTTTTCGGAGACAGGGGGCGATCACAGATACGCAGTATTTT
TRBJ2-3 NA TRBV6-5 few CASRRFRDGTDTQYF TGTGCCAGCAGAAGGTTCCGGGACGGCACAGATACGCAGTATTTT
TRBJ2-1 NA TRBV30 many CAWSEDSFNEQFF TGTGCCTGGAGTGAGGACAGCTTCAATGAGCAGTTCTTC
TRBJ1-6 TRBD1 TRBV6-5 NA CASRPGQGIGPLHF TGTGCCAGCAGGCCGGGACAGGGTATTGGGCCCCTCCACTTT
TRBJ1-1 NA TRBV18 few CASSPWGRWGTEAFF TGTGCCAGCTCACCATGGGGGAGGTGGGGGACTGAAGCTTTCTTT
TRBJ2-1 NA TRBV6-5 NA CASSSAGLTYNEQFF TGTGCCAGCAGCAGCGCGGGACTCACTTACAATGAGCAGTTCTTC
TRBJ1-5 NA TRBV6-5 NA CASRGVNSNQPQHF TGTGCCAGCAGAGGAGTAAATAGCAATCAGCCCCAGCATTTT
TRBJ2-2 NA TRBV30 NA CAWGRRIATGELFF TGTGCCTGGGGCCGACGGATAGCCACCGGGGAGCTGTTTTTT
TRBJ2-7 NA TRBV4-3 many CASSQVSGISYEQYF TGCGCCAGCAGCCAAGTGAGCGGAATCTCCTACGAGCAGTACTTC
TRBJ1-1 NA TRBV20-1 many CSARDYVAFF TGCAGTGCTAGAGATTATGTAGCTTTCTTT
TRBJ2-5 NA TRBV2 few CASSEGLWGGQETQYF TGTGCCAGCAGTGAAGGCTTGTGGGGTGGGCAAGAGACCCAGTACTTC
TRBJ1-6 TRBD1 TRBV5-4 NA CASSRNRDRASPLHF TGTGCCAGCAGCAGAAACCGGGACAGGGCTTCACCCCTCCACTTT
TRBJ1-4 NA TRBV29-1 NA CSALQTGTNEKLFF TGCAGCGCACTACAGACTGGGACTAATGAAAAACTGTTTTTT
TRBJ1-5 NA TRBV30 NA CAWSVLGINQPQHF TGTGCCTGGAGTGTCTTAGGGATCAATCAGCCCCAACATTTT
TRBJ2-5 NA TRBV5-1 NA CASSLGLEETQYF TGCGCCAGCAGCTTGGGACTAGAGGAGACCCAGTACTTC
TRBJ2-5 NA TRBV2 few CASKVVMAQETQYF TGTGCCAGCAAGGTCGTGATGGCCCAAGAGACCCAGTACTTC
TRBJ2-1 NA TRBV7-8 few CASSLGNRQEEFF TGTGCCAGCAGCTTAGGAAACCGACAGGAGGAGTTCTTC
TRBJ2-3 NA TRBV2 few CASSISGSTDTQYF TGTGCCAGCAGTATAAGCGGCAGCACAGATACGCAGTATTTT
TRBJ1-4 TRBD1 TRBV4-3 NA CASSQDWRTGQGGEKLFF TGCGCCAGCAGCCAAGACTGGAGGACGGGACAGGGAGGTGAAAAACTGTTTTTT
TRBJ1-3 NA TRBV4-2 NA CASSQGGRGNTIYF TGTGCCAGCAGCCAAGGAGGCAGGGGAAACACCATATATTTT